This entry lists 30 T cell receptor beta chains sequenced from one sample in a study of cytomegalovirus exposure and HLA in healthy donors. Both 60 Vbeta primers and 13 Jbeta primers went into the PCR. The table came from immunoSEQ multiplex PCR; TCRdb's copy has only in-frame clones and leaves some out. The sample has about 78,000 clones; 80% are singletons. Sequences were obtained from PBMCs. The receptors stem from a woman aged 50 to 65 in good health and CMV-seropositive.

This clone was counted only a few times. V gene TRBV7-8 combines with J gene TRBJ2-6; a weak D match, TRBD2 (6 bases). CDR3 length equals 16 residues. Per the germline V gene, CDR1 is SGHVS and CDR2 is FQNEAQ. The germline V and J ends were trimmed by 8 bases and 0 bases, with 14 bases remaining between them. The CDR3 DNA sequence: TGTGCCAGCGTCCGGGACTCTGTCTCTGGGGCCAACGTCCTGACTTTC. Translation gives CASVRDSVSGANVLTF.

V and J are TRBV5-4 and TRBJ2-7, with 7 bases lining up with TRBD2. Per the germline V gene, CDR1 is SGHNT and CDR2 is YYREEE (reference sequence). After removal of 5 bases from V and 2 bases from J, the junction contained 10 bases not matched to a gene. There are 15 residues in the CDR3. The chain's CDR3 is CASSPGGAGTYEQYF. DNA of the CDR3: TGTGCCAGCAGTCCAGGAGGAGCGGGGACCTACGAGCAGTACTTC.

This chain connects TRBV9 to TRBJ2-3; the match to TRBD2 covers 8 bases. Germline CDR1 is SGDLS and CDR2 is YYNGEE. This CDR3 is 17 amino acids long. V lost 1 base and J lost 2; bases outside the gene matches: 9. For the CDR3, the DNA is TGTGCCAGCAGCGTACGAGGCGGCGGGGGGCACACAGATACGCAGTATTTT. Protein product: CASSVRGGGGHTDTQYF.

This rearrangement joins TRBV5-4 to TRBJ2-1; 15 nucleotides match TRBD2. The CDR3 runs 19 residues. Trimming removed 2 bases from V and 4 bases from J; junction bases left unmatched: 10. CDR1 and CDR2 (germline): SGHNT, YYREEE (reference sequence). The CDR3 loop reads CASSFPGLAGGGKYNEQFF. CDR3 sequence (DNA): TGTGCCAGCAGCTTCCCGGGACTAGCGGGAGGAGGGAAATACAATGAGCAGTTCTTC.

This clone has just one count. The CDR3 nucleotides read TGTGCCAGCAGCTTAGTGGGACTAGCGGGAGGTGAGCAGTACGTC. This gives the protein CASSLVGLAGGEQYV. This chain joins TRBV7-8 and TRBJ2-7; TRBD2 matches at 15 bases. The CDR3 covers 15 residues. V gave up 1 base and J gave up 7 bases; unmatched junction bases: 2. Germline lookup yields CDR1 SGHVS and CDR2 FQNEAQ.

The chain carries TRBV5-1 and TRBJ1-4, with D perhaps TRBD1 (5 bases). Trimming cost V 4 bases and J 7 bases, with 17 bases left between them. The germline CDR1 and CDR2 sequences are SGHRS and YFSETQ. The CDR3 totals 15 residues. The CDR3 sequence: CASSGGGPRGEKLFF. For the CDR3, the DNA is TGCGCCAGCAGCGGGGGAGGGCCAAGGGGTGAAAAACTGTTTTTT.

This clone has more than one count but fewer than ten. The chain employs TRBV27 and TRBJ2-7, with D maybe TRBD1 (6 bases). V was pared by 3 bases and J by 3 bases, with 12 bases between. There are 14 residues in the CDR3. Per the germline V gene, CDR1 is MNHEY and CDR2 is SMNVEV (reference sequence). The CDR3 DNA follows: TGTGCCAGCAGTTTCAACACAGGGTTCTACGAGCAGTACTTC. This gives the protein CASSFNTGFYEQYF.

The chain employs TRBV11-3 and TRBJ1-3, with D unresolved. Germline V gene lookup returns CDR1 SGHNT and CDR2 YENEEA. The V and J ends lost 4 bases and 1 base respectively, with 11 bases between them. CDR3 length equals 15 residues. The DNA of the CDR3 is TGTGCCAGCAGCTCCCCCGACATATCTGGAAACACCATATATTTT. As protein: CASSSPDISGNTIYF.

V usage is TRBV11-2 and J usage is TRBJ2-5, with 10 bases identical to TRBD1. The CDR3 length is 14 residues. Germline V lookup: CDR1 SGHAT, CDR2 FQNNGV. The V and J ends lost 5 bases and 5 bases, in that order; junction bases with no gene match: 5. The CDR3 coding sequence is TGTGCCAGCAGCGCGGGACAGGGGCTGGAGACCCAGTACTTC. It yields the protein CASSAGQGLETQYF.

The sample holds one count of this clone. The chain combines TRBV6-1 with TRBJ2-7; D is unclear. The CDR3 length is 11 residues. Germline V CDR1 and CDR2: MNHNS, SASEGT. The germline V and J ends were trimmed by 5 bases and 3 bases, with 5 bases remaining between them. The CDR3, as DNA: TGTGCCAGCAGTCATCACTACGAGCAGTACGTC. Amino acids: CASSHHYEQYV.

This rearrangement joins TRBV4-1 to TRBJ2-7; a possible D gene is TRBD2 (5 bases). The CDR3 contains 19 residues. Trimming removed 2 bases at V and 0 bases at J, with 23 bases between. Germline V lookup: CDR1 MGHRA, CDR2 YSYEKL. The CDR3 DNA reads TGCGCCAGCAGCCAAATAGGGCTAGCAGATAGGGTAAGCTCCTACGAGCAGTACTTC. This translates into CASSQIGLADRVSSYEQYF.

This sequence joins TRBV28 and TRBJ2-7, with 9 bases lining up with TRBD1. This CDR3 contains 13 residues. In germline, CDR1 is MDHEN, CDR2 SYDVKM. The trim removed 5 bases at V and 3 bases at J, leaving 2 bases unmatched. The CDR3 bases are TGTGCCAGCAGTGGGACAGGGAGCTACGAGCAGTACGTC. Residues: CASSGTGSYEQYV.

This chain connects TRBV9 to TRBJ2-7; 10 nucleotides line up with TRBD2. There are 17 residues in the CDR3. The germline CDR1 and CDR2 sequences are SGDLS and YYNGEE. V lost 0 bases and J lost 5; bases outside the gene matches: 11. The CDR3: CASSVGNRASGSNEQYV. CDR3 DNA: TGTGCCAGCAGCGTAGGAAATCGGGCTAGCGGGAGTAACGAGCAGTACGTC.

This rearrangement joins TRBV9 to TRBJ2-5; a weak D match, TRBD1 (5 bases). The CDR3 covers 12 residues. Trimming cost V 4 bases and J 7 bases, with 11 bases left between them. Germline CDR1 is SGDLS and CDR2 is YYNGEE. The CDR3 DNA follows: TGTGCCAGCAGCCCCGACAGTGCGACCCAGTACTTC. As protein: CASSPDSATQYF.

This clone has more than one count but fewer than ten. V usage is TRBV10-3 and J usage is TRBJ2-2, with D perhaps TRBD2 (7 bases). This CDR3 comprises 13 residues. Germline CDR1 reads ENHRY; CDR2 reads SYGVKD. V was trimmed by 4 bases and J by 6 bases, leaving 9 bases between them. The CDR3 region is CAISAGGPGELFF. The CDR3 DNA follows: TGTGCCATCAGTGCGGGGGGCCCCGGGGAGCTGTTTTTT.

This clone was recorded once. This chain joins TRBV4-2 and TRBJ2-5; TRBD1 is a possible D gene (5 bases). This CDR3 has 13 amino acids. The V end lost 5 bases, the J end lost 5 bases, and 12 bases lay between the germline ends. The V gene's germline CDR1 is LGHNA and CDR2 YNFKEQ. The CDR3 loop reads CASSFNRQETQYF. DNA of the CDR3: TGTGCCAGCAGCTTCAACAGGCAGGAGACCCAGTACTTC.

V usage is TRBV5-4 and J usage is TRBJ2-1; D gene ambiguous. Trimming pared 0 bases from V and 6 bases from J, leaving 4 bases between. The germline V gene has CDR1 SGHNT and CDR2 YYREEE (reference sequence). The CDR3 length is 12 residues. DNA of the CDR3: TGTGCCAGCAGCTTGGGCAGCAATGAGCAGTTCTTC. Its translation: CASSLGSNEQFF.

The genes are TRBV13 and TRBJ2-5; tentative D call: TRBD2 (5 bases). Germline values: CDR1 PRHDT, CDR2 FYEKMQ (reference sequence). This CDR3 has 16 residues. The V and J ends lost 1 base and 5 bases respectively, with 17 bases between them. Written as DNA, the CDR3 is TGTGCCAGCAGCTTAGCGGCGGGTGCTGGAGTGGAGACCCAGTACTTC. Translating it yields CASSLAAGAGVETQYF.

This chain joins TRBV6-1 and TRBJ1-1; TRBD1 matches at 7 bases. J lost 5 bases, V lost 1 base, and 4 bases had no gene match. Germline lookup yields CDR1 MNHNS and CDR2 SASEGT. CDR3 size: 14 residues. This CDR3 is CASSEVTGRTEAFF. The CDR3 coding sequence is TGTGCCAGCAGTGAAGTGACAGGGAGGACTGAAGCTTTCTTT.

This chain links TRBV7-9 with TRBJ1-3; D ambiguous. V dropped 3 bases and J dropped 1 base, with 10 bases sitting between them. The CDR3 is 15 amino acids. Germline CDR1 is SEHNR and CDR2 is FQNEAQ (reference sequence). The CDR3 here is CASSFPLSSGNTIYF. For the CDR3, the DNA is TGTGCCAGCAGCTTTCCGCTATCGTCTGGAAACACCATATATTTT.

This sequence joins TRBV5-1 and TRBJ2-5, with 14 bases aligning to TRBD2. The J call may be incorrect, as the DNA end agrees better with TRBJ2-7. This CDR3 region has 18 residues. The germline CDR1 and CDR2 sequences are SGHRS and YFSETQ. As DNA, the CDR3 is TGCGCCAGCAGCCCTAGGACTAGCGGGGGGACGAGCTCCTACGAGCAGTACTTC. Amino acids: CASSPRTSGGTSSYEQYF.

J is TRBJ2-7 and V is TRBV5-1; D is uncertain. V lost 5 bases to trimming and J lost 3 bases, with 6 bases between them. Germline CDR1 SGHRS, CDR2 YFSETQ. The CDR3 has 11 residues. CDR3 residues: CASSSNYEQYF. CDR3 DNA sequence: TGCGCCAGCAGTTCCAACTACGAGCAGTACTTC.

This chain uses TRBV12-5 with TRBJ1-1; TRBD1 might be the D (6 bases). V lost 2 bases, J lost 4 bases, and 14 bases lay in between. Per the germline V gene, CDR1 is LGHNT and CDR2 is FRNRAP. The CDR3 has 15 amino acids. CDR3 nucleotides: TGTGCTAGTGGTTTGAATACAGGGTCGTCCACTGAAGCTTTCTTT. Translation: CASGLNTGSSTEAFF.

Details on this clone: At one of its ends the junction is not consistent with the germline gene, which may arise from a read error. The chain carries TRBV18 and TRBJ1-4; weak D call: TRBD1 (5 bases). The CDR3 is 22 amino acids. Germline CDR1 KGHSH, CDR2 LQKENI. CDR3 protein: CASSQVWAGTANSIDGRKPFVF. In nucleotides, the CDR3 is TGTGCCAGCTCCCAAGTTTGGGCCGGGACCGCTAATTCGATAGACGGGAGGAAGCCCTTCGTGTTT.

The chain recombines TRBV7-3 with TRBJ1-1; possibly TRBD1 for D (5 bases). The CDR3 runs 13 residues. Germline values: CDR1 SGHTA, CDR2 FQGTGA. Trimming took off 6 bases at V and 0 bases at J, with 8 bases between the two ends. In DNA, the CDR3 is TGTGCCAGCAGTCGACAGATGAACACTGAAGCTTTCTTT. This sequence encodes CASSRQMNTEAFF.

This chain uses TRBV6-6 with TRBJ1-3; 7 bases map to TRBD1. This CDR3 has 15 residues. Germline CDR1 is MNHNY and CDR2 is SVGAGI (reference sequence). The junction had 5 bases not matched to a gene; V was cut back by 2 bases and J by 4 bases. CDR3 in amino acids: CASSYPGQTGNTIYF. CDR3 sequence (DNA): TGTGCCAGCAGTTACCCGGGACAGACGGGAAACACCATATATTTT.

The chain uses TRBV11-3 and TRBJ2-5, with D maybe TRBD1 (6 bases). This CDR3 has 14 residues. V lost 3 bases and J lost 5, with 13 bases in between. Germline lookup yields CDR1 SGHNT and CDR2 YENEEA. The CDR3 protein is CASSFPGQRETQYF. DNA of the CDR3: TGTGCCAGCAGCTTTCCGGGACAACGGGAGACCCAGTACTTC.

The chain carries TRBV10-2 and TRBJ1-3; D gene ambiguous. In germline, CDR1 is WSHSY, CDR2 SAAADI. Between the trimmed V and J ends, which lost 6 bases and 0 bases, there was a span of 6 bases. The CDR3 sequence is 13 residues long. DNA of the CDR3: TGCGCCAGCAGCAGCGACTCTGGAAACACCATATATTTT. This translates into CASSSDSGNTIYF.

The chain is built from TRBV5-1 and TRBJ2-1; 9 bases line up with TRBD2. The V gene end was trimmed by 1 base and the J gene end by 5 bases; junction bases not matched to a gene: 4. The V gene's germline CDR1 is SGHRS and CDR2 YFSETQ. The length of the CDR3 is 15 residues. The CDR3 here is CASSLRTSADNEQFF. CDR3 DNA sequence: TGCGCCAGCAGCTTGAGGACTAGCGCCGACAATGAGCAGTTCTTC.

This chain's CDR3 is CASSRLAGGYNEQFF. Here the CDR3 DNA reads TGTGCCAGCAGCCGGCTAGCGGGGGGATACAATGAGCAGTTCTTC. The V call is TRBV11-2, the J call TRBJ2-1, with 11 bases matching TRBD2. Trimming removed 5 bases from V and 4 bases from J; junction bases left unmatched: 4. There are 15 residues in the CDR3. Germline V gives CDR1 SGHAT, CDR2 FQNNGV.